Described below is a single T cell receptor beta chain sequence and its context. The ends lost 2 bases at V and 5 bases at J; junction bases unmatched: 4. Germline lookup yields CDR1 SGHRS and CDR2 YFSETQ. This CDR3 has 16 amino acids. The data belong to a study of blood T cell repertoires in COVID-19. Looking at the study overall: T cells, B-cell-depleted T cells, or PBMCs supplied cDNA or gDNA.

The cohort comprised adults aged roughly 18 to 90 years residing in 20 to 30 US areas. Researchers sorted participants into cohorts using their self-reported clinical history. In the original analysis: Estimated nucleated cell counts came from reference gene primer amplification. Sequencing used immunoSEQ multiplex PCR; TCRdb keeps in-frame clones, though not all of them. V and J calls plus clone size are reproduced from that table; the DNA served to infer D and trimming. The top ten clones hold over 1.5% of a sample with a few hundred thousand clones, around 85% of them seen once. Sequencing input: PBMCs or T cells enriched from blood (not recorded which). V gene TRBV5-1 combines with J gene TRBJ2-2; 12 nucleotides line up with TRBD2. This sequence was found in a woman in her fifties or sixties who had recovered from COVID-19. The CDR3 DNA is TGCGCCAGCAGCTTCCTAGCGGGAGGGAGTACCGGGGAGCTGTTTTTT. This encodes CASSFLAGGSTGELFF. The variable domain in full, completed from reference TRBV5-1 and TRBJ2-2, reads KAGVTQTPRYLIKTRGQQVTLSCSPISGHRSVSWYQQTPGQGLQFLFEYFSETQRNKGNFPGRFSGRQFSNSRSEMNVSTLELGDSALYLCASSFLAGGSTGELFFGEGSRLTVL.